This TCR beta chain is drawn from a study of T and B cells in COVID-19 patients. The study's findings and limits: Highly clonal in active COVID-19, TRB repertoires exceeded healthy-donor diversity and richness at recovery.

Germline-derived CDR1 and CDR2 are KGHSH and LQKENI. CDR3 size: 14 residues. V lost 6 bases and J lost 4; bases outside the gene matches: 4. BIOMED2 TRB-A/B primer pools were used in multiplex TRB PCR. TCRdb ran MiXCR on the multiplex PCR reads and lists one entry per CDR3 protein. The table shows 2,000 or so distinct CDR3 sequences, with about 21% occurring only once. There are a few counts of this clonotype. Its antigen is undetermined. From blood, roughly 220-550 ng of genomic DNA served as TRB template. The source material was blood. The clonotype originates from a human donor with active COVID-19. The chain employs TRBV18 and TRBJ1-3; the match to TRBD1 covers 9 bases. The CDR3 nucleotides read TGTGCCAGCTCGCCGGGACAGGGAGGAAACACCATATATTTT. Its protein is CASSPGQGGNTIYF.